A selection of T cell receptor beta chains follows, all from one sample in a study of patients and donors after allogeneic stem cell transplantation. One entry per CDR3 protein results from TCRdb running MiXCR on the RT-PCR reads. Here the sample spans roughly 140,000 distinct CDR3 sequences, about 36% being singletons. Sample: blood, either unsorted or a sorted T cell fraction (not recorded which). These TCRs come from a human donor who was either an allogeneic HSCT recipient or a stem cell or donor lymphocyte infusion donor (not recorded which). It is not recorded whose cells these are; they may come from a transplant donor. Both conserved end residues are part of each CDR3. Fields, in order: J gene, V gene, D gene, clone size, CDR3 DNA, CDR3 protein. The D gene is left open where the match is weak. Rows may omit the clone size; those that give it use once, few, many or a size class.

j_call: TRBJ1-2
v_call: TRBV5-1
d_call: NA
clone_size: NA
cdr3_nt: TGCGCCAGCAGCCCCCGGGGAGATGGCTACACCTTC
cdr3_aa: CASSPRGDGYTF

j_call: TRBJ2-4
v_call: TRBV12-3/TRBV12-4
d_call: TRBD1
clone_size: NA
cdr3_nt: TGTGCCAGCAGTTTTGACAGGGTCAAAAACATTCAGTACTTC
cdr3_aa: CASSFDRVKNIQYF

j_call: TRBJ2-2
v_call: TRBV10-3
d_call: TRBD2
clone_size: NA
cdr3_nt: TGTGCCATCAGTGCCCCAGCGGGGGTGAACACCGGGGAGCTGTTTTTT
cdr3_aa: CAISAPAGVNTGELFF

j_call: TRBJ1-5
v_call: TRBV7-9
d_call: NA
clone_size: few
cdr3_nt: TGTGCCAGCAGCTCGCGAGGTGCCCAGCATTTT
cdr3_aa: CASSSRGAQHF

j_call: TRBJ1-1
v_call: TRBV20-1
d_call: TRBD1
clone_size: few
cdr3_nt: TGCAGTGCTAGAGTAGGGACAGGGAGTTTGGGAACTGAAGCTTTCTTT
cdr3_aa: CSARVGTGSLGTEAFF

j_call: TRBJ1-4
v_call: TRBV6-2/TRBV6-3
d_call: NA
clone_size: few
cdr3_nt: TGTGCCAGCAGTCCCGTGAGGGTCAGGGACGAAAAACTGTTTTTT
cdr3_aa: CASSPVRVRDEKLFF

j_call: TRBJ2-3
v_call: TRBV9
d_call: TRBD2
clone_size: NA
cdr3_nt: TGTGCCAGCAGCGTAGGTCTAGCGGGGGGCACAGATACGCAGTATTTT
cdr3_aa: CASSVGLAGGTDTQYF

j_call: TRBJ2-7
v_call: TRBV12-3/TRBV12-4
d_call: NA
clone_size: NA
cdr3_nt: TGTGCCAGCAGTTTAGGGATCTACGAGCAGTACTTC
cdr3_aa: CASSLGIYEQYF

j_call: TRBJ1-2
v_call: TRBV6-1
d_call: NA
clone_size: NA
cdr3_nt: TGTGCCAGCACTTCCTTATCCGGGCCGCCTAACTATGGCTACACCTTC
cdr3_aa: CASTSLSGPPNYGYTF

j_call: TRBJ2-3
v_call: TRBV7-7
d_call: TRBD2
clone_size: NA
cdr3_nt: TGTGCTAGCAGCTTGACTAGCGGGGGGGCTGGGGATACGCAGTATTTT
cdr3_aa: CASSLTSGGAGDTQYF

j_call: TRBJ1-5
v_call: TRBV4-3
d_call: NA
clone_size: NA
cdr3_nt: TGCGCCAGCAGCCAAGTTCGCGGAGGGGCTCAGCCCCAGCATTTT
cdr3_aa: CASSQVRGGAQPQHF

j_call: TRBJ2-3
v_call: TRBV6-5
d_call: TRBD2
clone_size: NA
cdr3_nt: TGTGCCAGCAGTTACTTCCCGACTAGCCCAGATACGCAGTATTTT
cdr3_aa: CASSYFPTSPDTQYF

j_call: TRBJ2-2
v_call: TRBV29-1
d_call: TRBD1
clone_size: NA
cdr3_nt: TGCAGCGTTGTCCCAGGGGGCTATAACACCGGGGAGCTGTTTTTT
cdr3_aa: CSVVPGGYNTGELFF

j_call: TRBJ1-1
v_call: TRBV6-1
d_call: NA
clone_size: few
cdr3_nt: TGTGCCAGCAGTCCGTTTGCTAAGGGCACTGAAGCTTTCTTT
cdr3_aa: CASSPFAKGTEAFF

j_call: TRBJ1-6
v_call: TRBV12-3/TRBV12-4
d_call: NA
clone_size: NA
cdr3_nt: TGTGCCAGCAGGGGGGAAGTTAATTCACCCCTCCACTTT
cdr3_aa: CASRGEVNSPLHF

j_call: TRBJ1-5
v_call: TRBV5-1
d_call: NA
clone_size: NA
cdr3_nt: TGCGCCAGCAGCCTCCTACCAGGACACCCAAGCACAGATACGCAGCATTTT
cdr3_aa: CASSLLPGHPSTDTQHF

j_call: TRBJ1-5
v_call: TRBV27
d_call: NA
clone_size: NA
cdr3_nt: TGTGCCAGCAGTGCGCTACTCAATCAGCCCCAGCATTTT
cdr3_aa: CASSALLNQPQHF

j_call: TRBJ2-1
v_call: TRBV27
d_call: NA
clone_size: NA
cdr3_nt: TGTGCCAGCAGTTCGTCCAGGGCTACCTACAATGAGCAGTTCTTC
cdr3_aa: CASSSSRATYNEQFF

j_call: TRBJ1-4
v_call: TRBV28
d_call: NA
clone_size: NA
cdr3_nt: TGTGCCAGCAGTCCGGCAGGGTCGGAGGCTAATGAAAAACTGTTTTTT
cdr3_aa: CASSPAGSEANEKLFF

j_call: TRBJ1-2
v_call: TRBV5-1
d_call: TRBD1
clone_size: many
cdr3_nt: TGCGCCAGCAGATGGCCGGGACAGGGGGTTAGCAGCTACACCTTC
cdr3_aa: CASRWPGQGVSSYTF

j_call: TRBJ2-3
v_call: TRBV12-3/TRBV12-4
d_call: TRBD2
clone_size: NA
cdr3_nt: TGTGCCAGCAGTTTAAGGCTTAGCGGGGGTACAGATACGCAGTATTTT
cdr3_aa: CASSLRLSGGTDTQYF

j_call: TRBJ1-5
v_call: TRBV3-1
d_call: NA
clone_size: NA
cdr3_nt: TGTGCCAGCAGCCAAGCCAGGGTTCAGCCCCAGCATTTT
cdr3_aa: CASSQARVQPQHF

j_call: TRBJ1-2
v_call: TRBV9
d_call: NA
clone_size: NA
cdr3_nt: TGTGCCAGCAGCGTAGGGGCGGGTTCCTCTGATGGCTACACCTTC
cdr3_aa: CASSVGAGSSDGYTF

j_call: TRBJ1-2
v_call: TRBV4-1
d_call: TRBD1
clone_size: few
cdr3_nt: TGCGCCAGCAGCCCACGGACAGGAAGCATTGGCTACACCTTC
cdr3_aa: CASSPRTGSIGYTF

j_call: TRBJ1-4
v_call: TRBV4-3
d_call: NA
clone_size: few
cdr3_nt: TGCGCCAGCAGCCAGGGTTCTACTAATGAAAAACTGTTTTTT
cdr3_aa: CASSQGSTNEKLFF

j_call: TRBJ1-1
v_call: TRBV6-5
d_call: TRBD1
clone_size: few
cdr3_nt: TGTGCCAGCAGCTGGACAGGGAACACTGAAGCTTTCTTT
cdr3_aa: CASSWTGNTEAFF

j_call: TRBJ1-5
v_call: TRBV12-3/TRBV12-4
d_call: NA
clone_size: NA
cdr3_nt: TGTGCCAGCAGCAACAGCCCTCTAGGGGTCAATCAGCCCCAGCATTTT
cdr3_aa: CASSNSPLGVNQPQHF

j_call: TRBJ2-5
v_call: TRBV10-3
d_call: TRBD2
clone_size: NA
cdr3_nt: TGTGCCATCAGTGGGGAATCGGCGGGGGGCCTGAAAGAGACCCAGTACTTC
cdr3_aa: CAISGESAGGLKETQYF

j_call: TRBJ2-1
v_call: TRBV20-1
d_call: TRBD2
clone_size: few
cdr3_nt: TGCAGTGCTAGATGGGAAGCGGGGGGGTACAATGAGCAGTTCTTC
cdr3_aa: CSARWEAGGYNEQFF

j_call: TRBJ1-4
v_call: TRBV5-1
d_call: NA
clone_size: many
cdr3_nt: TGCGCCAGCAGGAAAGACGGAGCCCCAACTAATGAAAAACTGTTTTTT
cdr3_aa: CASRKDGAPTNEKLFF

j_call: TRBJ2-3
v_call: TRBV7-2
d_call: NA
clone_size: NA
cdr3_nt: TGTGCCAGCAGCTCCCTCTCGGGCACAGATACGCAGTATTTT
cdr3_aa: CASSSLSGTDTQYF

j_call: TRBJ1-4
v_call: TRBV7-2
d_call: NA
clone_size: NA
cdr3_nt: TGTGCCAGCAGCTACGACAGTGCAGCTAATGAAAAACTGTTTTTT
cdr3_aa: CASSYDSAANEKLFF

j_call: TRBJ1-5
v_call: TRBV12-3/TRBV12-4
d_call: NA
clone_size: NA
cdr3_nt: TGTGCCAGCAGTTTACATCTAGGGGGAGATAGCAATCAGCCCCAGCATTTT
cdr3_aa: CASSLHLGGDSNQPQHF

j_call: TRBJ2-3
v_call: TRBV5-1
d_call: NA
clone_size: NA
cdr3_nt: TGCGCCAGCAGCTTCATAGCCGGATACACAGATACGCAGTATTTT
cdr3_aa: CASSFIAGYTDTQYF

j_call: TRBJ1-1
v_call: TRBV12-3/TRBV12-4
d_call: NA
clone_size: few
cdr3_nt: TGTGCCAGCAGCATAGGGTGGTTGGCAGGGGATGAAGCTTTCTTT
cdr3_aa: CASSIGWLAGDEAFF